This TCR beta chain appears in the sequencing data of a study of CD8 T cells in Susac syndrome. V gave up 4 bases and J gave up 10 bases; unmatched junction bases: 2. Germline CDR1 and CDR2: SGHDT and YYEEEE. There are 11 residues in the CDR3. RNA, at about 0.45 to 1 ug, was reverse transcribed with random hexamers. TCRdb ran MiXCR on the immunoSEQ multiplex PCR reads and lists one entry per CDR3 protein. The sample carries 150,000 or so distinct CDR3 sequences, around 94% recorded once. In blood CD8+ and CD4+ T cells, TCR beta underwent sequencing. The multiple sclerosis controls comprised treatment-naive patients whose relapsing-remitting disease was stable or active.

Specimen: CD4+ T cells from PBMCs. The chain joins TRBV5-6 to TRBJ2-1, with 7 bases lining up with TRBD2. The TCR sequence derives from a human donor with multiple sclerosis. This CDR3 reads CASSREGEQFF. CDR3 coding DNA: TGTGCCAGCAGCAGGGAGGGGGAGCAGTTCTTC.